This T cell receptor beta chain stems from a study of T cell repertoires in cytomegalovirus infection (dated by TCRdb to the late 2010s). Background for the entire study: Donor HLA type was relevant to the analysis, because carriage of CMV infection together with the matching HLA type was indicated by public TCR beta signatures.

Summary of the overall study and its limitations: The ex vivo response was dominated by HLA-C-restricted CMV-specific TCR beta clonotypes, and the single most frequent clonotype in two of eight donors was supplied by these HLA-C-restricted clonotypes. In both this cohort and an independent approximately 400-donor cohort, the cumulative frequency of public TCR beta family members distinguished carriers of CMV infection plus the relevant HLA type.

Data came from an Illumina HiSeq 1500. The public reads were run again by TCRdb, first through fastp at Q25 and then through MiXCR, and only productive beta chains were kept. Identical CDR3 protein sequences are pooled into one entry, listed with their most common genes and DNA. This sample comprises around 450,000 distinct CDR3 sequences, 31% of them detected only once. The ten top clones hold 12% to 15% of the sample. This clonotype has ten or more counts. Its antigen has not been determined. The sample holds no much larger clone one base away, and base qualities are not on file. CDR3 length: 17 amino acids, cysteine to phenylalanine. The DNA shown is the 51-base CDR3, in frame from base 1. V is cut by 6 bases and J by 4 bases, and the space between the germline ends is 22 bases. The germline V gene yields SGHVS for CDR1 and FQNEAQ for CDR2.

Specimen: PBMCs. Rearrangement joined TRBV7-8 to TRBJ1-5; the D gene is perhaps TRBD1, from 5 matching bases. The source of this sequence is a human donor in good health (CMV status not recorded). Some clones in this sample may be carry-over from other donors' samples. Read as DNA, the sequence is TGTGCCAGCAGACCCTCCGGGTGGGGCGCGGGGAATCAGCCCCAGCATTTT. This gives the protein CASRPSGWGAGNQPQHF.